The following is a T cell receptor (beta chain) sequence with its context. The data originate from a study of blood T cell repertoires in COVID-19. The wider study: Samples representing acute and convalescent COVID-19 were sourced from the United States, Italy and Spain.

Authors' processing steps: Reference gene primer amplification yielded estimated nucleated cell counts. The data were produced by immunoSEQ multiplex PCR, yet TCRdb's version contains in-frame clones alone and is incomplete. For V, J and clone size, that table is used; D and trimming come from the DNA. The sample contains around 120,000 clones, over 80% of which appear only once. The CDR3 loop spans 13 amino acids. Deletions cut 1 base from V and 10 bases from J, with 8 bases between. Germline V CDR1 and CDR2: MDHEN, SYDVKM. This receptor was taken from a man in his 70s with acute or convalescent COVID-19. The specimen was peripheral blood. The chain links TRBV28 to TRBJ1-6; no definite D call. CDR3 nucleotides: TGTGCCAGCAGTTTATTAGCGGGGTCACCCCTCCACTTT. This codes for CASSLLAGSPLHF.